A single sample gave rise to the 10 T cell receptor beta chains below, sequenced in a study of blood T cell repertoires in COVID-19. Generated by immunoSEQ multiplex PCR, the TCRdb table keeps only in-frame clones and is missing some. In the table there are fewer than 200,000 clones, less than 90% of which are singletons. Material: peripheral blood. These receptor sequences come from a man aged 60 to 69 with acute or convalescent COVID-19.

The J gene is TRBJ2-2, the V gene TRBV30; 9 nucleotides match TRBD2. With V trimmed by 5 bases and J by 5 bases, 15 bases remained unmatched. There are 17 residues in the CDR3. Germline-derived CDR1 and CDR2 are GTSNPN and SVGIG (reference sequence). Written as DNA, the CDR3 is TGTGCCTGGTTTAAAATCGCCGGGCTAGCGGGGACCGGGGAGCTGTTTTTT. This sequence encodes CAWFKIAGLAGTGELFF.

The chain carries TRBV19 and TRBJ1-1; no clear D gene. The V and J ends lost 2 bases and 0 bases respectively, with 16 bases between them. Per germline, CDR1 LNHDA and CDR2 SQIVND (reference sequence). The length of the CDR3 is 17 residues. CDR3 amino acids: CASSILDFGGLNTEAFF. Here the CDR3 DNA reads TGTGCCAGTAGTATACTGGATTTCGGCGGTTTGAACACTGAAGCTTTCTTT.

The CDR3 loop reads CASSLVLYEQYF. The CDR3 DNA is TGTGCCAGCAGTTTAGTACTCTACGAGCAGTACTTC. The chain is built from TRBV12-3 or TRBV12-4 and TRBJ2-7, with no clear D. The CDR3 is made up of 12 amino acids. V was trimmed by 1 base and J by 3 bases, leaving 4 bases between them.

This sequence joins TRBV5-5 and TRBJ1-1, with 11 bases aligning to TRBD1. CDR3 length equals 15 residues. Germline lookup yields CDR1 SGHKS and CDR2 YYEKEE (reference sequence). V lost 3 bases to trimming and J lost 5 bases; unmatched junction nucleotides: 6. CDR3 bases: TGTGCCAGCAGCTCCCGGACAGGGGGCTCTACTGAAGCTTTCTTT. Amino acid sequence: CASSSRTGGSTEAFF.

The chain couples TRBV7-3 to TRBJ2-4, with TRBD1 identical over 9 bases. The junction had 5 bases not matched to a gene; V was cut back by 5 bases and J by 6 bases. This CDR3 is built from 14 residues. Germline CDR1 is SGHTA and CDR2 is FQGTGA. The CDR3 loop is CASSAPGQGNIQYF. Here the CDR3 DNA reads TGTGCCAGCAGCGCGCCGGGACAGGGAAACATTCAGTACTTC. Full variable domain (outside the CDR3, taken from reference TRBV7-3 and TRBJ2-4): GAGVSQTPSNKVTEKGKYVELRCDPISGHTALYWYRQSLGQGPEFLIYFQGTGAADDSGLPNDRFFAVRPEGSVSTLKIQRTERGDSAVYLCASSAPGQGNIQYFGAGTRLSVL.

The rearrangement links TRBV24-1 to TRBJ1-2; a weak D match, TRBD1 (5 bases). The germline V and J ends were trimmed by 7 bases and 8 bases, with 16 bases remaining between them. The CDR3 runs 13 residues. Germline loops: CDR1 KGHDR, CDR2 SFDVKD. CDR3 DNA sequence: TGTGCCACCAGCTCCGACAGCCCCTTGGGCTACACCTTC. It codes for CATSSDSPLGYTF.

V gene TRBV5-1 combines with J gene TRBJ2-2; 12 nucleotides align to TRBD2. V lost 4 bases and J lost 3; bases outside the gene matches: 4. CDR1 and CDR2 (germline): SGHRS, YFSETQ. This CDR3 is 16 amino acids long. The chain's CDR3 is CASSPGLAGYTGELFF. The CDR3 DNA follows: TGCGCCAGCAGCCCTGGACTAGCGGGGTACACCGGGGAGCTGTTTTTT. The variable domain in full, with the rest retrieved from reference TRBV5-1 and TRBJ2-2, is KAGVTQTPRYLIKTRGQQVTLSCSPISGHRSVSWYQQTPGQGLQFLFEYFSETQRNKGNFPGRFSGRQFSNSRSEMNVSTLELGDSALYLCASSPGLAGYTGELFFGEGSRLTVL.

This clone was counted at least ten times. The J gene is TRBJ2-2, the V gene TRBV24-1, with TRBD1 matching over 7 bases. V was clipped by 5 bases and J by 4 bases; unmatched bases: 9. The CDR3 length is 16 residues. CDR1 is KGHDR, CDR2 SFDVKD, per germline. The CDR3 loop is CATSALRGGFTGELFF. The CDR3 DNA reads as TGTGCCACCAGTGCCTTAAGAGGGGGCTTCACCGGGGAGCTGTTTTTT.

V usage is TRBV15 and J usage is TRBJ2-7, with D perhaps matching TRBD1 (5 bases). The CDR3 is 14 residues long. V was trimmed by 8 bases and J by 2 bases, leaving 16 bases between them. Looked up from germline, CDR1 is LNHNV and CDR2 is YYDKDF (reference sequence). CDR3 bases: TGTGCCACCTCCAGAGGCAGGGCGACCTACGAGCAGTACGTC. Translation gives CATSRGRATYEQYV.

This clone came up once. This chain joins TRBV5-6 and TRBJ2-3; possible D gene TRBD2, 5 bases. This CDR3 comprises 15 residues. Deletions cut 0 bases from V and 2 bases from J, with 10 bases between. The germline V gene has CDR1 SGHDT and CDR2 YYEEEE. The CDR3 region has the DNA TGTGCCAGCAGCTTGGGGCCCGGGGTCACAGATACGCAGTATTTT. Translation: CASSLGPGVTDTQYF.